This T cell receptor (beta chain) was captured by sequencing in a study of response to subunit inactivated influenza vaccine. Study-wide findings and caveats: The authors suggested that every seasonal influenza vaccination recruits few new T cells.

With V trimmed by 6 bases and J by 4 bases, 7 bases remained unmatched. CDR1 is SEHNR and CDR2 is FQNEAQ in the germline V gene (reference sequence). There are 15 residues in the CDR3. This clonotype came up a few times. The antigen remains unidentified. TCRdb reanalysed the RT-PCR reads using MiXCR and keeps one entry per CDR3 protein. The sample lists about 190,000 distinct CDR3 sequences, roughly an eighth occurring once. The genes are TRBV7-9 and TRBJ2-1, with 9 positions matching TRBD1. Sequencing used CD8+ T cells sorted from PBMCs, obtained 5 to 6 days after vaccination. The sequence was obtained from a man aged 45-60 years who received an inactivated influenza vaccine. CDR3 DNA sequence: TGTGCCAGCAGTTCCACGACAGGGGGTTACAATGAGCAGTTCTTC. Translated, it gives CASSSTTGGYNEQFF.